The rows below give T cell receptor beta chains drawn from one sample of a study of T-cell reconstitution after alpha-beta-depleted transplantation in children. TCRdb re-called the PCR reads with MiXCR, one entry per CDR3 protein. The top ten hold around 2.2% of the sample, which has 500,000 to 650,000 distinct CDR3 sequences, 13% seen once. The sequenced sample was PBMCs, mostly from graft donor cells, obtained 360 days after TCRalphabeta/CD19-depleted stem cell transplant. The receptors come from a male patient younger than 18 who had a stem cell transplant for acute myeloid leukemia, so the T cells may come from the graft donor. The CDR3 runs from the conserved cysteine through the conserved F or W. D genes are given only for firm matches. Only some rows state a clone size, as once, few, many or a class for expanded clones.

d_call: .
clone_size: many
j_call: TRBJ2-7
v_call: TRBV29-1
cdr3_aa: CSGSKDTGYEQYF
cdr3_nt: TGCAGCGGTTCAAAAGACACGGGCTACGAGCAGTACTTC

d_call: TRBD2
clone_size: few
j_call: TRBJ2-7
v_call: TRBV20-1
cdr3_aa: CSARREGSGRFYEQYF
cdr3_nt: TGCAGTGCTAGACGTGAAGGCAGCGGGAGGTTCTACGAGCAGTACTTC

d_call: TRBD2
clone_size: many
j_call: TRBJ2-7
v_call: TRBV20-1
cdr3_aa: CSASPSGTSGTIYEQYF
cdr3_nt: TGCAGTGCTAGCCCATCGGGGACTAGCGGGACCATATACGAGCAGTACTTC

d_call: .
clone_size: few
j_call: TRBJ2-1
v_call: TRBV7-8
cdr3_aa: CASSLVGPRQNEQFF
cdr3_nt: TGTGCCAGCAGCTTAGTGGGACCCCGACAGAATGAGCAGTTCTTC

d_call: .
clone_size: many
j_call: TRBJ2-2
v_call: TRBV7-9
cdr3_aa: CASSRGLQNTGELFF
cdr3_nt: TGTGCCAGCAGCCGGGGACTCCAAAACACCGGGGAGCTGTTTTTT

d_call: .
clone_size: few
j_call: TRBJ2-1
v_call: TRBV7-3
cdr3_aa: CASSPTHSYNEQFF
cdr3_nt: TGTGCCAGCAGCCCCACGCACTCCTACAATGAGCAGTTCTTC

d_call: TRBD1
clone_size: few
j_call: TRBJ2-2
v_call: TRBV4-1
cdr3_aa: CASSLVPGQGRTGELFF
cdr3_nt: TGCGCCAGCAGCCTCGTCCCGGGACAGGGGAGAACCGGGGAGCTGTTTTTT

d_call: .
clone_size: many
j_call: TRBJ2-2
v_call: TRBV29-1
cdr3_aa: CSVAGTGPPNTGELFF
cdr3_nt: TGCAGCGTCGCTGGGACGGGACCTCCGAACACCGGGGAGCTGTTTTTT

d_call: .
clone_size: few
j_call: TRBJ1-1
v_call: TRBV5-5
cdr3_aa: CASSWQGLTNTEAFF
cdr3_nt: TGTGCCAGCAGCTGGCAGGGCTTAACGAACACTGAAGCTTTCTTT

d_call: .
clone_size: few
j_call: TRBJ2-5
v_call: TRBV4-2
cdr3_aa: CASSPDAETQYF
cdr3_nt: TGTGCCAGCAGCCCGGATGCGGAGACCCAGTACTTC

d_call: TRBD2
clone_size: many
j_call: TRBJ2-7
v_call: TRBV5-1
cdr3_aa: CASRSGTSGTYEQYF
cdr3_nt: TGCGCCAGCAGGTCCGGGACTAGCGGTACCTACGAGCAGTACTTC

d_call: .
clone_size: few
j_call: TRBJ2-3
v_call: TRBV30
cdr3_aa: CAWSPPYGGRDTQYF
cdr3_nt: TGTGCCTGGAGTCCACCTTACGGGGGGCGAGATACGCAGTATTTT

d_call: TRBD2
clone_size: .
j_call: TRBJ2-7
v_call: TRBV25-1
cdr3_aa: CASSDPDTGLPYEQYF
cdr3_nt: TGTGCCAGCAGTGACCCAGACACGGGACTACCCTACGAGCAGTACTTC

d_call: .
clone_size: few
j_call: TRBJ1-5
v_call: TRBV4-2
cdr3_aa: CASSQNTATRPQHF
cdr3_nt: TGTGCCAGCAGCCAAAATACGGCTACCCGGCCCCAGCATTTT

d_call: .
clone_size: .
j_call: TRBJ2-3
v_call: TRBV4-1
cdr3_aa: CASSQDGAGGAGGDTQYF
cdr3_nt: TGCGCCAGCAGCCAAGATGGCGCTGGGGGGGCCGGCGGAGATACGCAGTATTTT

d_call: .
clone_size: few
j_call: TRBJ2-3
v_call: TRBV29-1
cdr3_aa: CSVEGNTDTQYF
cdr3_nt: TGCAGCGTCGAGGGAAACACAGATACGCAGTATTTT

d_call: .
clone_size: few
j_call: TRBJ1-3
v_call: TRBV15
cdr3_aa: CATSSTSGVLSGNTIYF
cdr3_nt: TGTGCCACCAGCAGTACCTCTGGTGTCCTCTCCGGAAACACCATATATTTT

d_call: .
clone_size: .
j_call: TRBJ2-1
v_call: TRBV7-3
cdr3_aa: CASSLHGPGAVNEQFF
cdr3_nt: TGTGCCAGCAGCTTACATGGGCCGGGAGCTGTCAATGAGCAGTTCTTC

d_call: .
clone_size: .
j_call: TRBJ2-7
v_call: TRBV7-8
cdr3_aa: CASSLAGVRENEQYF
cdr3_nt: TGTGCCAGCAGCTTAGCGGGGGTCAGAGAAAACGAGCAGTACTTC

d_call: .
clone_size: .
j_call: TRBJ1-5
v_call: TRBV7-2
cdr3_aa: CASSLRAGVNQPQHF
cdr3_nt: TGTGCCAGCAGCTTAAGGGCAGGAGTGAATCAGCCCCAGCATTTT

d_call: .
clone_size: .
j_call: TRBJ2-5
v_call: TRBV12-3/TRBV12-4
cdr3_aa: CASQDSQQETQYF
cdr3_nt: TGTGCCAGTCAAGACAGTCAGCAAGAGACCCAGTACTTC

d_call: .
clone_size: .
j_call: TRBJ2-1
v_call: TRBV10-3
cdr3_aa: CAITDRSYNEQFF
cdr3_nt: TGTGCCATAACGGACCGCTCCTACAATGAGCAGTTCTTC

d_call: .
clone_size: once
j_call: TRBJ1-4
v_call: TRBV28
cdr3_aa: CASSPRATNEKLFF
cdr3_nt: TGTGCCAGCAGTCCCAGGGCAACTAATGAAAAACTGTTTTTT

d_call: .
clone_size: many
j_call: TRBJ1-2
v_call: TRBV7-9
cdr3_aa: CASSPRAGRVGYTF
cdr3_nt: TGTGCCAGCAGCCCCCGTGCAGGGCGGGTGGGCTACACCTTC

d_call: TRBD2
clone_size: .
j_call: TRBJ2-1
v_call: TRBV4-3
cdr3_aa: CASSQATKGTSGSYEQFF
cdr3_nt: TGCGCCAGCAGCCAAGCAACTAAGGGGACTAGCGGGAGTTATGAGCAGTTCTTC

d_call: TRBD2
clone_size: .
j_call: TRBJ2-7
v_call: TRBV3-1
cdr3_aa: CASSLGRESSYEQYF
cdr3_nt: TGTGCCAGCAGCCTAGGGCGGGAGAGCTCCTACGAGCAGTACTTC

d_call: .
clone_size: many
j_call: TRBJ1-1
v_call: TRBV9
cdr3_aa: CASSTTFRAEAFF
cdr3_nt: TGTGCCAGCAGTACGACGTTTAGGGCTGAAGCTTTCTTT

d_call: .
clone_size: many
j_call: TRBJ2-7
v_call: TRBV5-1
cdr3_aa: CASSSRGGTFHASYEQYF
cdr3_nt: TGCGCCAGCAGCTCCCGAGGGGGGACATTTCACGCCTCCTACGAGCAGTACTTC

d_call: TRBD2
clone_size: few
j_call: TRBJ2-2
v_call: TRBV10-3
cdr3_aa: CAISGLAFKAGELFF
cdr3_nt: TGTGCCATCAGTGGACTAGCATTCAAGGCCGGGGAGCTGTTTTTT

d_call: TRBD1
clone_size: .
j_call: TRBJ2-7
v_call: TRBV5-1
cdr3_aa: CASSPRDSGHSYEQYF
cdr3_nt: TGCGCCAGCAGCCCCCGGGACAGCGGACACTCCTACGAGCAGTACTTC

d_call: TRBD2
clone_size: .
j_call: TRBJ2-3
v_call: TRBV7-2
cdr3_aa: CASSYRLAGTPDTQYF
cdr3_nt: TGTGCCAGCAGCTACAGACTAGCGGGAACACCAGATACGCAGTATTTT

d_call: TRBD2
clone_size: few
j_call: TRBJ2-2
v_call: TRBV7-3
cdr3_aa: CASSLWGLTGLATTGELFF
cdr3_nt: TGTGCCAGCAGCTTATGGGGGCTCACGGGACTAGCGACGACCGGGGAGCTGTTTTTT

d_call: TRBD1
clone_size: many
j_call: TRBJ2-2
v_call: TRBV20-1
cdr3_aa: CSARKQGAGGELFF
cdr3_nt: TGCAGTGCTAGAAAACAGGGGGCCGGCGGGGAGCTGTTTTTT

d_call: .
clone_size: .
j_call: TRBJ2-3
v_call: TRBV7-2
cdr3_aa: CASSPTGVWSYTDTQYF
cdr3_nt: TGTGCCAGCAGTCCAACCGGGGTTTGGTCCTACACAGATACGCAGTATTTT

d_call: TRBD2
clone_size: .
j_call: TRBJ2-4
v_call: TRBV15
cdr3_aa: CATSRETSAVRPYIQYF
cdr3_nt: TGTGCCACCAGCAGGGAGACTAGCGCCGTCCGGCCATACATTCAGTACTTC

d_call: TRBD1
clone_size: few
j_call: TRBJ1-4
v_call: TRBV3-1
cdr3_aa: CASLGTVGDTTNEKLFF
cdr3_nt: TGTGCCAGCCTTGGGACAGTGGGCGATACAACTAATGAAAAACTGTTTTTT

d_call: TRBD1
clone_size: .
j_call: TRBJ1-5
v_call: TRBV7-9
cdr3_aa: CASSLTGLAQPQHF
cdr3_nt: TGTGCCAGCAGCCTGACAGGGTTGGCTCAGCCCCAGCATTTT

d_call: .
clone_size: .
j_call: TRBJ2-3
v_call: TRBV12-5
cdr3_aa: CASGLVSWGSTDTQYF
cdr3_nt: TGTGCTAGTGGTTTGGTATCGTGGGGCAGCACAGATACGCAGTATTTT

d_call: .
clone_size: many
j_call: TRBJ2-7
v_call: TRBV5-1
cdr3_aa: CASGRDSYEQYF
cdr3_nt: TGCGCCAGCGGTCGAGATTCCTACGAGCAGTACTTC

d_call: .
clone_size: few
j_call: TRBJ1-5
v_call: TRBV12-3/TRBV12-4
cdr3_aa: CASSLNPPGTRVQPQHF
cdr3_nt: TGTGCCAGCAGTTTAAATCCACCTGGCACCAGGGTTCAGCCCCAGCATTTT

d_call: .
clone_size: .
j_call: TRBJ1-2
v_call: TRBV29-1
cdr3_aa: CSFSVGANYGYTF
cdr3_nt: TGCAGCTTCTCAGTGGGAGCTAACTATGGCTACACCTTC

d_call: TRBD2
clone_size: few
j_call: TRBJ2-3
v_call: TRBV4-3
cdr3_aa: CASSQAQRGLVPSDTQYF
cdr3_nt: TGCGCCAGCAGCCAAGCACAGAGGGGACTAGTACCGTCAGATACGCAGTATTTT

d_call: .
clone_size: few
j_call: TRBJ1-4
v_call: TRBV20-1
cdr3_aa: CSARTPFATNEKLFF
cdr3_nt: TGCAGTGCTAGAACACCCTTTGCAACTAATGAAAAACTGTTTTTT

d_call: .
clone_size: .
j_call: TRBJ2-7
v_call: TRBV5-6
cdr3_aa: CASSLRDWIPEQYF
cdr3_nt: TGTGCCAGCAGCTTGAGGGACTGGATACCTGAGCAGTACTTC

d_call: .
clone_size: .
j_call: TRBJ1-5
v_call: TRBV7-8
cdr3_aa: CASSLASLTRVGNQPQHF
cdr3_nt: TGTGCCAGCAGCTTAGCGTCTTTAACCAGGGTTGGCAATCAGCCCCAGCATTTT

d_call: TRBD1
clone_size: few
j_call: TRBJ2-7
v_call: TRBV28
cdr3_aa: CASSPGTGAHEQYF
cdr3_nt: TGTGCCAGCAGTCCCGGGACAGGGGCCCACGAGCAGTACTTC

d_call: .
clone_size: few
j_call: TRBJ2-5
v_call: TRBV25-1
cdr3_aa: CASGIPSPQETQYF
cdr3_nt: TGTGCCAGCGGGATACCCAGTCCCCAAGAGACCCAGTACTTC

d_call: TRBD1
clone_size: .
j_call: TRBJ2-7
v_call: TRBV6-1
cdr3_aa: CASESDRVHPGSYEQYF
cdr3_nt: TGTGCCAGCGAATCGGACAGGGTTCACCCAGGATCCTACGAGCAGTACTTC

d_call: TRBD2
clone_size: few
j_call: TRBJ2-1
v_call: TRBV7-9
cdr3_aa: CASSLVLAGDNEQFF
cdr3_nt: TGTGCCAGCAGCTTAGTCCTAGCGGGAGACAATGAGCAGTTCTTC

d_call: TRBD2
clone_size: few
j_call: TRBJ2-2
v_call: TRBV4-3
cdr3_aa: CASSLNPGLDTGELFF
cdr3_nt: TGCGCCAGCAGCCTGAATCCGGGACTAGACACCGGGGAGCTGTTTTTT

d_call: TRBD1
clone_size: many
j_call: TRBJ2-1
v_call: TRBV7-2
cdr3_aa: CASSPAGTGGYNEQFF
cdr3_nt: TGTGCCAGCAGCCCAGCAGGGACAGGGGGGTACAATGAGCAGTTCTTC

d_call: .
clone_size: many
j_call: TRBJ2-1
v_call: TRBV20-1
cdr3_aa: CSASLFYNEQFF
cdr3_nt: TGCAGTGCTAGCTTGTTTTACAATGAGCAGTTCTTC

d_call: .
clone_size: .
j_call: TRBJ2-7
v_call: TRBV4-2
cdr3_aa: CASSARGTSLSYEQYF
cdr3_nt: TGTGCCAGCAGCGCCAGAGGGACTTCACTTTCCTACGAGCAGTACTTC

d_call: .
clone_size: many
j_call: TRBJ2-1
v_call: TRBV20-1
cdr3_aa: CSASFFGGKVSYNEQFF
cdr3_nt: TGCAGTGCTAGTTTTTTCGGCGGGAAGGTGTCTTACAATGAGCAGTTCTTC